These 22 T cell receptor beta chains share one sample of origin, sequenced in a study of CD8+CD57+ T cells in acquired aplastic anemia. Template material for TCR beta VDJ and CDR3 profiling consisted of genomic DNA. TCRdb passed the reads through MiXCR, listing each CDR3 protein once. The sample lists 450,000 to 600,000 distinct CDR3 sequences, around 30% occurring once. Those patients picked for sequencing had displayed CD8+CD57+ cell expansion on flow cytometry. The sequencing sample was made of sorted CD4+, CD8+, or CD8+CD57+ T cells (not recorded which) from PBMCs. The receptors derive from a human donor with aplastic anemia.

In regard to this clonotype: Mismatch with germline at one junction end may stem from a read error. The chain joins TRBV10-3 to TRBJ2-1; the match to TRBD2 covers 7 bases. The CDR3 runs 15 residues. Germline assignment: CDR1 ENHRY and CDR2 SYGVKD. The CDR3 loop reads CASSKASGQYNEQFF. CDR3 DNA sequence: TGTGCCAGCAGTAAGGCTAGCGGACAATACAATGAGCAGTTCTTC.

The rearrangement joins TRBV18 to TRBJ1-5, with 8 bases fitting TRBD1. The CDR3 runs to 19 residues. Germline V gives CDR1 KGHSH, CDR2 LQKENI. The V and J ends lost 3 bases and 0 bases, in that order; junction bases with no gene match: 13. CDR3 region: CASSPPGTGNTDSNQPQHF. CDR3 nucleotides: TGTGCCAGCTCACCCCCCGGGACAGGAAACACTGATAGCAATCAGCCCCAGCATTTT.

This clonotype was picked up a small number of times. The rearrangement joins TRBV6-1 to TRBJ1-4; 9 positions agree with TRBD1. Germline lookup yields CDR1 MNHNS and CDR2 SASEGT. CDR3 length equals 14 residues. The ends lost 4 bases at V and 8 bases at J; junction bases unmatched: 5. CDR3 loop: CASSAGTGKEKLFF. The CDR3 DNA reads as TGTGCCAGCAGTGCCGGGACAGGGAAGGAAAAACTGTTTTTT.

The CDR3 loop is CASRAGINYGYTF. The DNA of the CDR3 is TGTGCCAGCAGAGCAGGGATTAACTATGGCTACACCTTC. The V call is TRBV2, the J call TRBJ1-2, with D perhaps TRBD1 (5 bases). There are 13 residues in the CDR3. V shed 6 bases and J shed 1 base, with 9 bases lying between them. Germline values: CDR1 SNHLY, CDR2 FYNNEI.

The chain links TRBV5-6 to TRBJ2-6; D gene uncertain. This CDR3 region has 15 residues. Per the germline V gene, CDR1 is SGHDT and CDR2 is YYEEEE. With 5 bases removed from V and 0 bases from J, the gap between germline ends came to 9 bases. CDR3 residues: CASRIGGSGANVLTF. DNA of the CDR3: TGTGCCAGCAGAATTGGCGGCTCTGGGGCCAACGTCCTGACTTTC.

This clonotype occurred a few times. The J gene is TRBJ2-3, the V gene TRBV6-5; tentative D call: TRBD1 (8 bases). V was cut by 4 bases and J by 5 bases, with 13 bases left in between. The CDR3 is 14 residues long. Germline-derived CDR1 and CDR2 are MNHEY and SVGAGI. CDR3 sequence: CASSWEGQVDTQYF. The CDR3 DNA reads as TGTGCCAGCAGTTGGGAGGGACAGGTAGATACGCAGTATTTT.

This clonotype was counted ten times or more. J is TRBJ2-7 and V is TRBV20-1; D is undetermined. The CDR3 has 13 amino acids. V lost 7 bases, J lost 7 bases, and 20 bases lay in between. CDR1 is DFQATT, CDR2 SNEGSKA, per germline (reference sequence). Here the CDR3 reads CSGSHHMAREQYF. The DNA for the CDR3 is TGCAGTGGGTCCCACCATATGGCGAGGGAGCAGTACTTC.

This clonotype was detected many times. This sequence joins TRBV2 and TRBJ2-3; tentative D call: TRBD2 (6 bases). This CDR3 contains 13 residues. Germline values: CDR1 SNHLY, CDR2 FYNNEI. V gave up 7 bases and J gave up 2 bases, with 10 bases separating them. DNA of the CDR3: TGTGCCAGCACTCTAGCGATCACAGATACGCAGTATTTT. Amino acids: CASTLAITDTQYF.

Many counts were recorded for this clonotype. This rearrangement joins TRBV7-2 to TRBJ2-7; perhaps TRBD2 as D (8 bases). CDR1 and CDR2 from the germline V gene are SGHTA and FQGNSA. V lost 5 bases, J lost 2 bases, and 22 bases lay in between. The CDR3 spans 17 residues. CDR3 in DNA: TGTGCCAGCAGCGCTACGACGGGACAGCGGGGGACCTACGAGCAGTACTTC. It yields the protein CASSATTGQRGTYEQYF.

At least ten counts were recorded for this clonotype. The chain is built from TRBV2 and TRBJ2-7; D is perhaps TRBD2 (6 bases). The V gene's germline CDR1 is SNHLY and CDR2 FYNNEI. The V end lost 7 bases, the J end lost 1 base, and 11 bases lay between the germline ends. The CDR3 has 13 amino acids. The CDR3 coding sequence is TGTGCCAGCAATCCCGGGACTTCCTACGAGCAGTACTTC. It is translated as CASNPGTSYEQYF.

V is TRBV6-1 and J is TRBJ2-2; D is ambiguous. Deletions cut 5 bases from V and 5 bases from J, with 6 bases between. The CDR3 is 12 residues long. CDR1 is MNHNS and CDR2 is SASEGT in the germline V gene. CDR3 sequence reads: CASSTVTGELFF. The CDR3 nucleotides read TGTGCCAGCAGTACGGTGACCGGGGAGCTGTTTTTT.

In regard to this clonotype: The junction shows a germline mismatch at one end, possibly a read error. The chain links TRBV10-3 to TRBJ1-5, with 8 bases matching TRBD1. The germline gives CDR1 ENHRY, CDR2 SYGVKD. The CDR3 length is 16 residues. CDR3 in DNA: TGTGCCAGCAGTCCCGGGACAGGCGCGGACGGTCAGCCCCAGCATTTT. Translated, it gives CASSPGTGADGQPQHF.

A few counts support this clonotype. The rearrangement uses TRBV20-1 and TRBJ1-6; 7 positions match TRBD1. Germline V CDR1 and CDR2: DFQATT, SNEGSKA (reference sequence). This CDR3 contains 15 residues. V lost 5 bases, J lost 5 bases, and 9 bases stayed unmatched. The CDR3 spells CSAFEPGQNNSPLHF. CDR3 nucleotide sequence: TGCAGTGCTTTCGAACCGGGACAGAATAATTCACCCCTCCACTTT.

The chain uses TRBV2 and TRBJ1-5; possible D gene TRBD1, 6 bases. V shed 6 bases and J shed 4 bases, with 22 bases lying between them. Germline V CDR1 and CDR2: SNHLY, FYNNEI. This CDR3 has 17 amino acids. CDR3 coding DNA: TGTGCCAGCAGCGTACAGCTCGGGGGCAGTGGTAATCAGCCCCAGCATTTT. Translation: CASSVQLGGSGNQPQHF.

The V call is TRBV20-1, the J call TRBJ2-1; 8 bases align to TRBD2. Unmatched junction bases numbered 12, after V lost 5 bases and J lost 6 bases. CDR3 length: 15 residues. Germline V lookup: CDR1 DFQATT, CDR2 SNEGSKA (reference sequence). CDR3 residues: CSAEGLAPRSNEQFF. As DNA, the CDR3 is TGCAGTGCTGAAGGACTAGCCCCTAGGAGCAATGAGCAGTTCTTC.

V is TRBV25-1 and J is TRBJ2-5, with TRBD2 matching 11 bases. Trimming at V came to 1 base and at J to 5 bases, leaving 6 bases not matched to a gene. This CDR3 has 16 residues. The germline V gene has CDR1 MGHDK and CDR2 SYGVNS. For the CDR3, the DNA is TGTGCCAGCAGTGAATCACTAGCGGGGGTCCGGGAGACCCAGTACTTC. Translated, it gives CASSESLAGVRETQYF. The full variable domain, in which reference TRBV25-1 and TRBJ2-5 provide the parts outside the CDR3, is EADIYQTPRYLVIGTGKKITLECSQTMGHDKMYWYQQDPGMELHLIHYSYGVNSTEKGDLSSESTVSRIRTEHFPLTLESARPSHTSQYLCASSESLAGVRETQYFGPGTRLLVL.

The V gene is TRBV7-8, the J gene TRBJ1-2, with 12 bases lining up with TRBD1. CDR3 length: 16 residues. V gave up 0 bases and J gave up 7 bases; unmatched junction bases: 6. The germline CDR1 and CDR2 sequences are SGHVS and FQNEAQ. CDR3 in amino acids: CASSLASAGQGAGYTF. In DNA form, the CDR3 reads TGTGCCAGCAGCTTAGCTTCGGCGGGACAGGGGGCTGGCTACACCTTC. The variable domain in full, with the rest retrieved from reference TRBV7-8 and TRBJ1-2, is GAGVSQSPRYKVAKRGQDVALRCDPISGHVSLFWYQQALGQGPEFLTYFQNEAQLDKSGLPSDRFFAERPEGSVSTLKIQRTQQEDSAVYLCASSLASAGQGAGYTFGSGTRLTVV.

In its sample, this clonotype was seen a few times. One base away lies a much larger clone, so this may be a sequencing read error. In DNA, the CDR3 is TGTGCCAGTGGCGCCTTCGGCGGGCAGGGTTACGAGCAGTACTTC. Translating gives CASGAFGGQGYEQYF. V usage is TRBV19 and J usage is TRBJ2-7, with D possibly being TRBD1 or TRBD2 (5 bases each). The length of the CDR3 is 15 residues. The germline CDR1 and CDR2 sequences are LNHDA and SQIVND (reference sequence). Trimming left V 8 bases short and J 4 bases short, with 21 bases between.

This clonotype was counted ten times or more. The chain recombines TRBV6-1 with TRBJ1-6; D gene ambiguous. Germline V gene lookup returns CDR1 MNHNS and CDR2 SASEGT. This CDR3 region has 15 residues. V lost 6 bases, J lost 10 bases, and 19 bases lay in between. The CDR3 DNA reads TGTGCCAGCAGGTCAGACGGAGGGTTTGTCTCACCCCTCCACTTT. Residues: CASRSDGGFVSPLHF.

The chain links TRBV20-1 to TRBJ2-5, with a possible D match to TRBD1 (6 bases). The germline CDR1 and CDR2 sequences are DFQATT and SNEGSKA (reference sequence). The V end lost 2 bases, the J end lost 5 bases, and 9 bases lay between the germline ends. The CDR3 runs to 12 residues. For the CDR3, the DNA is TGCAGTGCTAGACCCCAGGGGGAGACCCAGTACTTC. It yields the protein CSARPQGETQYF.

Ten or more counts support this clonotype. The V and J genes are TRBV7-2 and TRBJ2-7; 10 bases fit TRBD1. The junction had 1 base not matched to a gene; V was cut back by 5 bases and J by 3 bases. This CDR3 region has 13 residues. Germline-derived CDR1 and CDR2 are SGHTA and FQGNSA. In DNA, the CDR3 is TGTGCCAGCAGCAGGGACAGGGGCTACGAGCAGTACTTC. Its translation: CASSRDRGYEQYF.

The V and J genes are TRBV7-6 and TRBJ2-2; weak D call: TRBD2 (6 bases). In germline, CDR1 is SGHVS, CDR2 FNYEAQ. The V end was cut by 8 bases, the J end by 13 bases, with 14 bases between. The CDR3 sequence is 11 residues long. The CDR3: CASGAGGTLFF. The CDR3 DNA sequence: TGTGCCAGCGGCGCAGGAGGGACGCTGTTTTTT.